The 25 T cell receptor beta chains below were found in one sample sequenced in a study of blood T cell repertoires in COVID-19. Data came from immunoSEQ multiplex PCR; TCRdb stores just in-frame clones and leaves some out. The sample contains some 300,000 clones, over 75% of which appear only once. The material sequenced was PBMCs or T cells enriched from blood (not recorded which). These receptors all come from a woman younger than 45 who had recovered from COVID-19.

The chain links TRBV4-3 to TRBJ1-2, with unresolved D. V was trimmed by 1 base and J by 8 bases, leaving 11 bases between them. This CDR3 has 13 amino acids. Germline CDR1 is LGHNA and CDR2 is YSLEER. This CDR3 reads CASSQAPGLGYTF. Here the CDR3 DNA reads TGCGCCAGCAGCCAAGCCCCGGGGTTAGGCTACACCTTC.

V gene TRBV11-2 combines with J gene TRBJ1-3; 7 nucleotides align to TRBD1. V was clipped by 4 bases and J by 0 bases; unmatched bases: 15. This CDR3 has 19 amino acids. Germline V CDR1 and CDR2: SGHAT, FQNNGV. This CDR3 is CASSSYDQKTGSSGNTIYF. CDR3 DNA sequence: TGTGCCAGCAGCTCTTACGACCAAAAGACAGGGAGCTCTGGAAACACCATATATTTT.

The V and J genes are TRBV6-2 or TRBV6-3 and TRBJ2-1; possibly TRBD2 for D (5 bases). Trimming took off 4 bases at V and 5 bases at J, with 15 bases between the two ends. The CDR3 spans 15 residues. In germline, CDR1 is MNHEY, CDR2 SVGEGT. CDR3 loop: CASSSVDLSNNEQFF. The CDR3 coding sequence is TGTGCCAGCAGTTCTGTGGACTTGTCTAACAATGAGCAGTTCTTC.

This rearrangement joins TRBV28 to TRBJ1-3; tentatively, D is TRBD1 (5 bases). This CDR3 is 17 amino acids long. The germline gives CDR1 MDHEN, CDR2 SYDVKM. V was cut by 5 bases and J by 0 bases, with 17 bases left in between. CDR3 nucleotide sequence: TGTGCCAGCAGTCTAGGATTTGGGGGACTCTCTGGAAACACCATATATTTT. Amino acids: CASSLGFGGLSGNTIYF.

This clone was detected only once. The CDR3 nucleotides are TGTGCCAGCAGTGTGACTGGTGGAAACACCATATATTTT. It is translated as CASSVTGGNTIYF. The chain combines TRBV12-3 or TRBV12-4 with TRBJ1-3; D is ambiguous. This CDR3 region has 13 residues. Between the trimmed V and J ends, which lost 5 bases and 3 bases, there was a span of 8 bases.

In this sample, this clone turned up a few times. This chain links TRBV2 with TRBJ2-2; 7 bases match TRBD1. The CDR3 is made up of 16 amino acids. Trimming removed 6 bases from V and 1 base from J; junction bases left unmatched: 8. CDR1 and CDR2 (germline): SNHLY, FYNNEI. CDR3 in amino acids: CASRGTARRNTGELFF. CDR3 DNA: TGTGCCAGCAGAGGGACAGCCCGGAGGAACACCGGGGAGCTGTTTTTT.

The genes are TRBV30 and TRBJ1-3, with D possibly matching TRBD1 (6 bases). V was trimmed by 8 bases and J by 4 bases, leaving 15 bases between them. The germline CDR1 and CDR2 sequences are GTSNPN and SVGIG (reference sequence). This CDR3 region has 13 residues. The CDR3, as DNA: TGTGCCCGCAAAGGGGGGGCAGGAAACACCATATATTTT. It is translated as CARKGGAGNTIYF.

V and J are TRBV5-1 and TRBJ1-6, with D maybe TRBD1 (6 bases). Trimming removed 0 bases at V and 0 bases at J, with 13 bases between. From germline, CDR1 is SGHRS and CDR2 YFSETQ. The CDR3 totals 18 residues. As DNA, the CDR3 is TGCGCCAGCAGCTTGGGGTCTACAGGGACCTCCTATAATTCACCCCTCCACTTT. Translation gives CASSLGSTGTSYNSPLHF.

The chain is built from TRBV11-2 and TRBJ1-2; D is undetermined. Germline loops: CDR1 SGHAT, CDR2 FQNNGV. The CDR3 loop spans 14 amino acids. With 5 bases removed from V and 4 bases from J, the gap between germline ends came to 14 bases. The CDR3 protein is CASSKAGLSYGYTF. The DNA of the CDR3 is TGTGCCAGCAGCAAAGCGGGCCTTAGCTATGGCTACACCTTC.

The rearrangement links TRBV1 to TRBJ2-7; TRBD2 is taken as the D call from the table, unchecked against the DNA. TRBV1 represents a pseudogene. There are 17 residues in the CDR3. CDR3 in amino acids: CTSSQRFSSGGSYEQYF. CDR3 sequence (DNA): TGCACCAGCAGCCAAAGATTCTCTTCGGGGGGCTCCTACGAGCAGTACTTC.

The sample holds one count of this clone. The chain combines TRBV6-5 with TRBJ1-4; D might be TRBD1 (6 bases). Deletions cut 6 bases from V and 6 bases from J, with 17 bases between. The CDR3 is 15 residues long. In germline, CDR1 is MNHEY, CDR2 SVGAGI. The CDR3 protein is CASSRDQTGYEKLFF. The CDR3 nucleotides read TGTGCCAGCAGCCGAGACCAGACAGGCTATGAAAAACTGTTTTTT.

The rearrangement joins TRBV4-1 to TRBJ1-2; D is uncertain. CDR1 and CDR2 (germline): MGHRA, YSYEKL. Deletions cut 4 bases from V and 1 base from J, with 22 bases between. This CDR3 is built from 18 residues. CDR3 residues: CASSLQLASRAFNYGYTF. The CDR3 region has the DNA TGCGCCAGCAGCCTGCAGCTAGCTTCCCGGGCTTTTAACTATGGCTACACCTTC.

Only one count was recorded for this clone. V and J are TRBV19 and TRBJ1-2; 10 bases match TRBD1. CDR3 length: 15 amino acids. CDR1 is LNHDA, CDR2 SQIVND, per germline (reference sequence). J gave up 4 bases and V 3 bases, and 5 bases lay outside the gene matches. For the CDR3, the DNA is TGTGCCAGTAGTATCGACAGGGGGCCCGGCTATGGCTACACCTTC. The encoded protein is CASSIDRGPGYGYTF.

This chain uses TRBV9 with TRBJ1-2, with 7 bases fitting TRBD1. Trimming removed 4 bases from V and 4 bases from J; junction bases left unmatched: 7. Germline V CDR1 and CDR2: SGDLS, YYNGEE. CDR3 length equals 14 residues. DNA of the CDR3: TGTGCCAGCAGCCCTAGGGACAGTCGCTATGGCTACACCTTC. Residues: CASSPRDSRYGYTF.

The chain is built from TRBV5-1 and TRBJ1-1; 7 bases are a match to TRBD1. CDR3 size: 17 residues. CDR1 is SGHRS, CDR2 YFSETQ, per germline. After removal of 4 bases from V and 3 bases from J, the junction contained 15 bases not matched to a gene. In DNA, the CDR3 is TGCGCCAGCAGCCTATACGGGTCAGGGGGTTTGTACACTGAAGCTTTCTTT. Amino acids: CASSLYGSGGLYTEAFF.

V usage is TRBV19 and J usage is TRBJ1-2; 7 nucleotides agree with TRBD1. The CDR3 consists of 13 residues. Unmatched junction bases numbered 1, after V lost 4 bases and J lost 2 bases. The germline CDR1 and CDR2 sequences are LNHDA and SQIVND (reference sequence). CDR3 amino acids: CASSRDRNYGYTF. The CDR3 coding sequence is TGTGCCAGTAGTAGGGACAGAAACTATGGCTACACCTTC.

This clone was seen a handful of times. The CDR3 sequence is CASSPLGTEAFF. The CDR3, as DNA: TGTGCCAGCAGTCCGCTAGGTACTGAAGCTTTCTTT. The chain recombines TRBV6-5 with TRBJ1-1; unclear D gene. The CDR3 length is 12 residues. Germline loops: CDR1 MNHEY, CDR2 SVGAGI. V dropped 5 bases and J dropped 5 bases, with 9 bases sitting between them.

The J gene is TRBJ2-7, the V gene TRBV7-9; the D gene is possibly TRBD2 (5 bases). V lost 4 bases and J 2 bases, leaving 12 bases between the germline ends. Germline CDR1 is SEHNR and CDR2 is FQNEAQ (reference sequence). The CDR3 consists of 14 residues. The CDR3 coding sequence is TGTGCCAGCAGCTCCCCGGACTCAGCCTACGAGCAGTACTTC. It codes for CASSSPDSAYEQYF.

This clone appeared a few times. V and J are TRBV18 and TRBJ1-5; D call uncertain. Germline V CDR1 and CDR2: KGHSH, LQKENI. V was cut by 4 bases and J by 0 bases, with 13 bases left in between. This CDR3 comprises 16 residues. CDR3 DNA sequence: TGTGCCAGCTCACGGAGCCAGACGGGTAGCAATCAGCCCCAGCATTTT. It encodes CASSRSQTGSNQPQHF. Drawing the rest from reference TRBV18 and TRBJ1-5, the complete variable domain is NAGVMQNPRHLVRRRGQEARLRCSPMKGHSHVYWYRQLPEEGLKFMVYLQKENIIDESGMPKERFSAEFPKEGPSILRIQQVVRGDSAAYFCASSRSQTGSNQPQHFGDGTRLSIL.

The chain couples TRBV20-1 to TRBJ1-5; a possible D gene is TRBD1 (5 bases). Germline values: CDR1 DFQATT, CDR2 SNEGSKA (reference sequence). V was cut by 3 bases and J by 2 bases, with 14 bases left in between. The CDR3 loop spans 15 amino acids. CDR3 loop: CSASWGRVGNQPQHF. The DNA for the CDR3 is TGCAGTGCTAGTTGGGGCAGGGTTGGCAATCAGCCCCAGCATTTT.

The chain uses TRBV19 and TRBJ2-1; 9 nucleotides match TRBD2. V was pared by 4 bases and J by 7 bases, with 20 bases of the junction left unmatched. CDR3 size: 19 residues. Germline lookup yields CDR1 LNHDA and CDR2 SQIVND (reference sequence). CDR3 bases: TGTGCCAGTAGTACCCGAGGGGTAGCGGGGGAGCGGAGGAGGAATGAGCAGTTCTTC. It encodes CASSTRGVAGERRRNEQFF.

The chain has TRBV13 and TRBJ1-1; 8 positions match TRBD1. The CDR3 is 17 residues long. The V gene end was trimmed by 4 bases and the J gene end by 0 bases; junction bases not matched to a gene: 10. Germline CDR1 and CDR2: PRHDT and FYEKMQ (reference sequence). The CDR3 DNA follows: TGTGCCAGCAGCTCTAGAGGTATGACAGGGGTGAACACTGAAGCTTTCTTT. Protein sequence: CASSSRGMTGVNTEAFF.

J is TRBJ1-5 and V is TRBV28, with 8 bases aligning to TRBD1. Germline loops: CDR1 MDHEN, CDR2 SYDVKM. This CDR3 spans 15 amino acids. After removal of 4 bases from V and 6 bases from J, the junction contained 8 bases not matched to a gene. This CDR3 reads CASSYGQGGIQPQHF. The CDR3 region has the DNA TGTGCCAGCAGTTATGGACAGGGAGGAATTCAGCCCCAGCATTTT.

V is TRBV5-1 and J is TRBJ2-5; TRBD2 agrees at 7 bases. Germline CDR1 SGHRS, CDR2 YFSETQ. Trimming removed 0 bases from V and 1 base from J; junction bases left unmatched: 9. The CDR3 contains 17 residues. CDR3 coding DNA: TGCGCCAGCAGCTTGGAGGTCCGGCGGGGGACCCAAGAGACCCAGTACTTC. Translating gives CASSLEVRRGTQETQYF.

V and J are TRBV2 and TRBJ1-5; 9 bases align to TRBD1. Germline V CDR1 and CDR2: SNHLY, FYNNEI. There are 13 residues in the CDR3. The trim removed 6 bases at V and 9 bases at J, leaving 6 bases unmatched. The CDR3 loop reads CASSGDRDPPQHF. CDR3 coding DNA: TGTGCCAGCAGCGGGGACAGGGATCCGCCCCAGCATTTT.